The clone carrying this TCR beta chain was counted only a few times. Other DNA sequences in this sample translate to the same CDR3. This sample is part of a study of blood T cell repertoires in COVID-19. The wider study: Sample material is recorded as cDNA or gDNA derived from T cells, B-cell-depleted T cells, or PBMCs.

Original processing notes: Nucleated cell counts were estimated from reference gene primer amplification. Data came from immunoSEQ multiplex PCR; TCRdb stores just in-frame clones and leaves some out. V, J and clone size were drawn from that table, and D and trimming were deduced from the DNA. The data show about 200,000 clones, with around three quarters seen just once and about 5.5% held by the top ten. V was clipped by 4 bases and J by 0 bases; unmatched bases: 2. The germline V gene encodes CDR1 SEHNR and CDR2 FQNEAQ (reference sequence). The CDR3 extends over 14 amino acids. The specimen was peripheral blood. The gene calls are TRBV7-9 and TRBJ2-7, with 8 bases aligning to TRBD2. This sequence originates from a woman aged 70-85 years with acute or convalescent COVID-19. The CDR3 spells CASSSLAGSYEQYF. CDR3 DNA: TGTGCCAGCAGCTCCCTAGCGGGCTCCTACGAGCAGTACTTC. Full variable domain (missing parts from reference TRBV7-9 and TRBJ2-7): DTGVSQNPRHKITKRGQNVTFRCDPISEHNRLYWYRQTLGQGPEFLTYFQNEAQLEKSRLLSDRFSAERPKGSFSTLEIQRTEQGDSAMYLCASSSLAGSYEQYFGPGTRLTVT.